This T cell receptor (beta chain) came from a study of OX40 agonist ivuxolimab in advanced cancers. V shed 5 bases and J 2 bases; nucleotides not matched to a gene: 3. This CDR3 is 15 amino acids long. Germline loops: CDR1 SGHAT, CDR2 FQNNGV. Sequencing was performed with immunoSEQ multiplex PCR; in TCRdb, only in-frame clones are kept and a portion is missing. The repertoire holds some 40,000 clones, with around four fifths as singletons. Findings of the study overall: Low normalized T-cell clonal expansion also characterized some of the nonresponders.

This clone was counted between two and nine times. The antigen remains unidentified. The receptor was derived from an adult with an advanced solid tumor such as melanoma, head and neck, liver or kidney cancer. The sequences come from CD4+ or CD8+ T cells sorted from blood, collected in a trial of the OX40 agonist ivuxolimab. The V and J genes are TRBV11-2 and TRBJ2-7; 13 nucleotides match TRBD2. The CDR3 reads CASSPTSGRAYEQYF. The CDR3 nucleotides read TGTGCCAGCAGCCCAACTAGCGGGAGGGCCTACGAGCAGTACTTC.